Presented here are 7 T cell receptor beta chains from one specimen sequenced in a study of shared clonotypes between healthy human individuals. Profiling relied on immunoSEQ multiplex PCR, and the TCRdb table lists in-frame clones only, not all of them. In the table there are approximately 2,000,000 clones, under 95% of which are singletons. Sequenced: naive CD4+ T cells from PBMCs. Subset denoted: CD45RA+ positively selected. The receptors shown here come from a man younger than 35 in good health. Some clones in this sample may be carry-over from other donors' samples.

The chain has TRBV5-1 and TRBJ2-6; D might be TRBD1 or TRBD2, each matching 5 bases. The CDR3 is 17 amino acids. CDR1 and CDR2 (germline): SGHRS, YFSETQ. V was clipped by 2 bases and J by 0 bases, with 12 bases between them. The CDR3 nucleotides read TGCGCCAGCAGCTTCCTCAACGGGGCCTCTGGGGCCAACGTCCTGACTTTC. It codes for CASSFLNGASGANVLTF.

V usage is TRBV7-3 and J usage is TRBJ2-3; D gene ambiguous. With 5 bases removed from V and 5 bases from J, the gap between germline ends came to 11 bases. Germline V gives CDR1 SGHTA, CDR2 FQGTGA. The CDR3 runs 13 residues. CDR3 in DNA: TGTGCCAGCAGCCAAGGGCAAGGAGATACGCAGTATTTT. Translation: CASSQGQGDTQYF.

This clone was observed once. The chain is built from TRBV11-3 and TRBJ2-3, with D possibly being TRBD2 (7 bases). This CDR3 spans 17 amino acids. Germline values: CDR1 SGHNT, CDR2 YENEEA. Between the trimmed V and J ends, which lost 5 bases and 4 bases, there was a span of 22 bases. In nucleotides, the CDR3 is TGTGCCAGCAGCAAAACCACGGGGGCGGGAGTCGCAGATACGCAGTATTTT. Protein: CASSKTTGAGVADTQYF. Based on the CDR3 plus reference TRBV11-3 and TRBJ2-3, the full variable domain is EAGVVQSPRYKIIEKKQPVAFWCNPISGHNTLYWYLQNLGQGPELLIRYENEEAVDDSQLPKDRFSAERLKGVDSTLKIQPAELGDSAVYLCASSKTTGAGVADTQYFGPGTRLTVL.

V and J are TRBV4-1 and TRBJ1-4, with 8 bases aligning to TRBD1. V shed 4 bases and J 5 bases; nucleotides not matched to a gene: 6. Germline assignment: CDR1 MGHRA and CDR2 YSYEKL. The CDR3 totals 15 residues. The CDR3, as DNA: TGCGCCAGCAGCCCCCGGACAGGGCTGAATGAAAAACTGTTTTTT. Translating gives CASSPRTGLNEKLFF.

Worth noting for this clone: The sample holds other DNA sequences that translate to the same CDR3. This rearrangement joins TRBV5-4 to TRBJ1-1; D is unclear. The ends were cut back, 0 bases at V and 3 bases at J, with 6 bases in the middle. The CDR3 contains 13 residues. The V gene's germline CDR1 is SGHNT and CDR2 YYREEE (reference sequence). In nucleotides, the CDR3 is TGTGCCAGCAGCTTGGTACCAGACACTGAAGCTTTCTTT. As protein: CASSLVPDTEAFF.

V gene TRBV2 combines with J gene TRBJ2-1; 8 bases are shared with TRBD2. J lost 8 bases, V lost 6 bases, and 9 bases had no gene match. The germline CDR1 and CDR2 sequences are SNHLY and FYNNEI. This CDR3 has 14 amino acids. This chain's CDR3 is CASRGTRGTYEQFF. DNA of the CDR3: TGTGCCAGCAGGGGGACTAGGGGAACCTATGAGCAGTTCTTC. Filled out from reference TRBV2 and TRBJ2-1, the complete variable domain reads EPEVTQTPSHQVTQMGQEVILRCVPISNHLYFYWYRQILGQKVEFLVSFYNNEISEKSEIFDDQFSVERPDGSNFTLKIRSTKLEDSAMYFCASRGTRGTYEQFFGPGTRLTVL.

The CDR3 reads CASSSTAGVGNEQFF. DNA of the CDR3: TGCGCCAGCAGCTCGACAGCGGGAGTCGGTAATGAGCAGTTCTTC. The chain joins TRBV5-1 to TRBJ2-1, with 8 bases identical to TRBD2. V lost 3 bases to trimming and J lost 7 bases; unmatched junction nucleotides: 9. Germline V lookup: CDR1 SGHRS, CDR2 YFSETQ. CDR3 size: 15 residues.